This TCR beta chain was profiled in a study of stem cell transplantation in POMP-related autoinflammatory disease. Study overall: Impaired MHC class I-dependent CD8+ differentiation was hypothesized from defective thymoproteasomes. Whole-study findings and limits: In PRAID patients, the number of distinct TRB V-J gene pairings was restricted. A trend toward lower repertoire diversity and greater clonality appeared in every analyzed T-cell subset of PRAID patients.

Clones were read by immunoSEQ multiplex PCR, and TCRdb kept only the in-frame ones, dropping some. The table shows about 26,000 clones, with around four fifths occurring only once. There are 19 residues in the CDR3. Trimming at V came to 5 bases and at J to 0 bases, leaving 14 bases not matched to a gene. Germline-derived CDR1 and CDR2 are SGHTA and FQGTGA. Only one count was recorded for this clone. What it binds is unknown. The receptor was derived from a human donor with POMP-related autoinflammation and immune dysregulation (PRAID). V usage is TRBV7-3 and J usage is TRBJ1-1, with TRBD1 matching over 11 bases. Specimen: CD4+ T cells from PBMCs, collected before stem cell transplantation. This chain's CDR3 is CASSPSAGTGGGMNTEAFF. CDR3 DNA sequence: TGTGCCAGCAGCCCCTCCGCCGGGACAGGGGGTGGTATGAACACTGAAGCTTTCTTT. Looking up the rest from reference TRBV7-3 and TRBJ1-1 gives the full variable domain: GAGVSQTPSNKVTEKGKYVELRCDPISGHTALYWYRQSLGQGPEFLIYFQGTGAADDSGLPNDRFFAVRPEGSVSTLKIQRTERGDSAVYLCASSPSAGTGGGMNTEAFFGQGTRLTVV.